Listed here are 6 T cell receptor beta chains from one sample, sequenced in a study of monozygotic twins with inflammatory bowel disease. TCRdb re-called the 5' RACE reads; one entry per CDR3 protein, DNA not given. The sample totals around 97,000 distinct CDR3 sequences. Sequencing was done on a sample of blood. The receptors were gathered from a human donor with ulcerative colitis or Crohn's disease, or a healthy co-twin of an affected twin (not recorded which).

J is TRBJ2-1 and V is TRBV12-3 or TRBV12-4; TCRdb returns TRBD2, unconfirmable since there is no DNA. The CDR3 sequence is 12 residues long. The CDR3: CASRGLGNEQFF.

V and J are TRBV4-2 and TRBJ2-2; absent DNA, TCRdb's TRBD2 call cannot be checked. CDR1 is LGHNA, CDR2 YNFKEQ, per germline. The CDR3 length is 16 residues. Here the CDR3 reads CASSQAALAGTGELFF.

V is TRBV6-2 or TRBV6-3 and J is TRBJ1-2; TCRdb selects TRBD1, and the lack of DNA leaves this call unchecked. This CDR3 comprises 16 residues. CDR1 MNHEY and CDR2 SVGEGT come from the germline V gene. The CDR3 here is CASRKTRDPANYGYTF.

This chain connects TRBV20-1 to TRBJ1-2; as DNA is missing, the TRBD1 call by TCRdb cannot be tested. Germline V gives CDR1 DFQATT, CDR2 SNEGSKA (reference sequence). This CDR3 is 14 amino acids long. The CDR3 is CSARGAGSGYGYTF.

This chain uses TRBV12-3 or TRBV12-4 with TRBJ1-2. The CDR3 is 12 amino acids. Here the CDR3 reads CASSLTVNGYTF.

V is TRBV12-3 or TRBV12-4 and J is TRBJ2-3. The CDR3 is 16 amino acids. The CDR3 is CASSFGLAKSTDTQYF.